This T cell receptor beta chain was identified in a study of blood T cell repertoires in COVID-19. In the authors' methods: Reference gene primer amplification yielded estimated nucleated cell counts. Assay used: immunoSEQ multiplex PCR; TCRdb lists only in-frame clones, some missing. The D gene and trimming were derived from the DNA, and the V and J assignments and clone size from that table. The table lists some 430,000 clones, 90% of them singletons. Donors in Cohort 3 counted as recovered after two negative PCRs, clearance, or symptom resolution. The CDR3 spans 18 residues. Germline V CDR1 and CDR2: MNHEY, SMNVEV (reference sequence). V lost 7 bases and J lost 2; bases outside the gene matches: 16.

Sequencing was carried out using PBMCs or T cells enriched from blood (not recorded which). The TCR was taken from a man younger than 30 who had recovered from COVID-19. The chain joins TRBV27 to TRBJ1-5, with 8 bases that match TRBD1. The CDR3 DNA is TGTGCCAGCAAGGAGACAGGGGAGCCATTTTGGGGCAATCAGCCCCAGCATTTT. It codes for CASKETGEPFWGNQPQHF.